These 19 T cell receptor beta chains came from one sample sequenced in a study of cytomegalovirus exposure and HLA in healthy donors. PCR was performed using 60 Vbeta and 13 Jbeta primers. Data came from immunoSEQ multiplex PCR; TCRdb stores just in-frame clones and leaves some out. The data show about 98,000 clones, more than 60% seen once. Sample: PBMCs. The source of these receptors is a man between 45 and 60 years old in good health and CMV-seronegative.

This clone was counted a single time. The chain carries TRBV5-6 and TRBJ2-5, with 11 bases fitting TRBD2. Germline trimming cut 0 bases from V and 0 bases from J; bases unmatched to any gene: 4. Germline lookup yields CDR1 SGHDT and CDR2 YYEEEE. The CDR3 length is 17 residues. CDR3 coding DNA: TGTGCCAGCAGCTTGGCACTAGCGGGAGCCTACCAAGAGACCCAGTACTTC. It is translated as CASSLALAGAYQETQYF. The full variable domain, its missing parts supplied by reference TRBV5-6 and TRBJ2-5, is DAGVTQSPTHLIKTRGQQVTLRCSPKSGHDTVSWYQQALGQGPQFIFQYYEEEERQRGNFPDRFSGHQFPNYSSELNVNALLLGDSALYLCASSLALAGAYQETQYFGPGTRLLVL.

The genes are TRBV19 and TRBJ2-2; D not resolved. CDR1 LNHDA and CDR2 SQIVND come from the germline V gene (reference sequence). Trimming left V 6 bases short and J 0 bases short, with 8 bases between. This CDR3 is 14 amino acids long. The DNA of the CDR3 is TGTGCCAGTAGCGGTACCGCGAACACCGGGGAGCTGTTTTTT. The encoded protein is CASSGTANTGELFF.

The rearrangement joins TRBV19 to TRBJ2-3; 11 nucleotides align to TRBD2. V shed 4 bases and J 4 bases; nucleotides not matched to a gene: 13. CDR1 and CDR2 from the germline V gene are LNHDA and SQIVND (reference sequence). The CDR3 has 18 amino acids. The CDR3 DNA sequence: TGTGCCAGTAGTACCCCCAGGGCTAGCGGGAGGAAGGCAGATACGCAGTATTTT. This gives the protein CASSTPRASGRKADTQYF.

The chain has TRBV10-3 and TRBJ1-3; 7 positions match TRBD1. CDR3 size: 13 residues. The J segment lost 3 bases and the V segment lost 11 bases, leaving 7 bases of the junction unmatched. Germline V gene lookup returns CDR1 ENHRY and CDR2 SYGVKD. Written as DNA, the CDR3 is TGTGCCGACCGCGACAGGGTTGGAAACACCATATATTTT. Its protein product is CADRDRVGNTIYF.

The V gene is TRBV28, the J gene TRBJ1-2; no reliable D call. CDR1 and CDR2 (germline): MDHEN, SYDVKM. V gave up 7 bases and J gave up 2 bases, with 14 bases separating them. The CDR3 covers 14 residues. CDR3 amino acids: CASNTWSINYGYTF. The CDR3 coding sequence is TGTGCCAGCAATACGTGGAGCATAAACTATGGCTACACCTTC.

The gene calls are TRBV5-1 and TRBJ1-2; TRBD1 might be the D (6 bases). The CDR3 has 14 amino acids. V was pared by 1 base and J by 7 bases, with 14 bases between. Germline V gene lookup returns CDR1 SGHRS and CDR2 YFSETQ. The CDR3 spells CASSLTGMISGYTF. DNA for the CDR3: TGCGCCAGCAGCTTGACAGGGATGATCTCTGGCTACACCTTC.

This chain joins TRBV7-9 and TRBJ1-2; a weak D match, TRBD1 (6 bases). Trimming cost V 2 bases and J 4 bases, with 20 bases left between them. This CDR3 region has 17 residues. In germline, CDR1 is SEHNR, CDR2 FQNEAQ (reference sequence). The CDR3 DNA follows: TGTGCCAGCAGCTTAACCATGGGGACACCCTCGGGCTATGGCTACACCTTC. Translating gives CASSLTMGTPSGYGYTF.

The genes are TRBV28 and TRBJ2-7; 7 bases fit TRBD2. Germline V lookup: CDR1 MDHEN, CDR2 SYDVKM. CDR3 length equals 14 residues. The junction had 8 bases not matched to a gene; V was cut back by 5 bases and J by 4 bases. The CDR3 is CASSTPLLAYEQYF. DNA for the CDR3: TGTGCCAGCAGTACCCCCCTACTAGCGTACGAGCAGTACTTC.

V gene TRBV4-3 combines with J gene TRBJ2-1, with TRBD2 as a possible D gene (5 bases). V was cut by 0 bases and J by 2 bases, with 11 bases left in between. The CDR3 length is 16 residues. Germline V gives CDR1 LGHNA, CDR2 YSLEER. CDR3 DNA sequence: TGCGCCAGCAGCCAAGATGCGGCTAGCACCTACAATGAGCAGTTCTTC. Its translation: CASSQDAASTYNEQFF.

CDR3 sequence (DNA): TGTGCCAGCAGCTCGTTGGACAGGGAAGGACAGCCCCAGCATTTT. As protein: CASSSLDREGQPQHF. The genes are TRBV7-9 and TRBJ1-5, with TRBD1 matching over 8 bases. Germline lookup yields CDR1 SEHNR and CDR2 FQNEAQ (reference sequence). The CDR3 consists of 15 residues. With V trimmed by 4 bases and J by 7 bases, 9 bases remained unmatched.

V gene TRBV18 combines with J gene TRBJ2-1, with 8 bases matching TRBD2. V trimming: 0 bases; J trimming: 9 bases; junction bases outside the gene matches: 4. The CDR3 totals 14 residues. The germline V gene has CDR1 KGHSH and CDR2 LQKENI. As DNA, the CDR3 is TGTGCCAGCTCACCACCCCATAGCGGGGCTGAGCAGTTCTTC. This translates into CASSPPHSGAEQFF.

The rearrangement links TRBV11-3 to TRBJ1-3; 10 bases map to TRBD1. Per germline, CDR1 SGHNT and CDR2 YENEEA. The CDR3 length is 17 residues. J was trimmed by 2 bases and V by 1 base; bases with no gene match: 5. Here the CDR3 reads CASSLGPGQGTGNTIYF. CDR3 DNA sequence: TGTGCCAGCAGCTTAGGTCCGGGACAGGGGACTGGAAACACCATATATTTT. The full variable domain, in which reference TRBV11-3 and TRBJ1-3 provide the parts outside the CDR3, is EAGVVQSPRYKIIEKKQPVAFWCNPISGHNTLYWYLQNLGQGPELLIRYENEEAVDDSQLPKDRFSAERLKGVDSTLKIQPAELGDSAVYLCASSLGPGQGTGNTIYFGEGSWLTVV.

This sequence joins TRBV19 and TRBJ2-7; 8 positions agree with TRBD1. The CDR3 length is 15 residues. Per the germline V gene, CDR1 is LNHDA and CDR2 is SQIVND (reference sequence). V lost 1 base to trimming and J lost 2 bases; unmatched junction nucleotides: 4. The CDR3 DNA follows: TGTGCCAGTAGTATAGCCGGGACAGGCACCTACGAGCAGTACTTC. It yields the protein CASSIAGTGTYEQYF.

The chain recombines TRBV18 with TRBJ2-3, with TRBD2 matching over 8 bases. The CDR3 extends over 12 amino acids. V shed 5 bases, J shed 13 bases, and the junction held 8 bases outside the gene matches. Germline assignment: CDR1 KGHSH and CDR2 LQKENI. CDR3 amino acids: CASSSSAGDEYF. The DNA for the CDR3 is TGTGCCAGCTCATCCTCAGCGGGAGATGAGTATTTT.

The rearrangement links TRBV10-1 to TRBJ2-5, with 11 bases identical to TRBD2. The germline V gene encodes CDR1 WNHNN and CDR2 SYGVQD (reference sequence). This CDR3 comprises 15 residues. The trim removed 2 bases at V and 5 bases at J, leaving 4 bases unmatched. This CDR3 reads CASSETSGSWETQYF. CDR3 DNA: TGCGCCAGCAGTGAGACTAGCGGGAGCTGGGAGACCCAGTACTTC.

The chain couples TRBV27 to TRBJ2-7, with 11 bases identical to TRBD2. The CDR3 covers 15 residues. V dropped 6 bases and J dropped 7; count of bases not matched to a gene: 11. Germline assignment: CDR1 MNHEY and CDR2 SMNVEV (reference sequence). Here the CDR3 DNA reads TGTGCCAGCAGCCGATTGGGACTAGCGGTTGGGGAGCAGTACTTC. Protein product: CASSRLGLAVGEQYF.

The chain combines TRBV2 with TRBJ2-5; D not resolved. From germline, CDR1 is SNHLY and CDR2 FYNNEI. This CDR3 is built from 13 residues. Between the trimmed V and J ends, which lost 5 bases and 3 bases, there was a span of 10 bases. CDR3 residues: CASSLSEKETQYF. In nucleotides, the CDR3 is TGTGCCAGCAGTTTGTCAGAAAAAGAGACCCAGTACTTC. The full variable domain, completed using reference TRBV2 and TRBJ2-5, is EPEVTQTPSHQVTQMGQEVILRCVPISNHLYFYWYRQILGQKVEFLVSFYNNEISEKSEIFDDQFSVERPDGSNFTLKIRSTKLEDSAMYFCASSLSEKETQYFGPGTRLLVL.

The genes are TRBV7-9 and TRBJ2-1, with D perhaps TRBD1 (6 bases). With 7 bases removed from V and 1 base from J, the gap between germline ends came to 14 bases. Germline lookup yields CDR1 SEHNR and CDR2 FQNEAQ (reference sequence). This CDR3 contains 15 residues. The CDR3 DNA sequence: TGTGCCAGCACCCACCGGGACATTTCCTACAATGAGCAGTTCTTC. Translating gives CASTHRDISYNEQFF.

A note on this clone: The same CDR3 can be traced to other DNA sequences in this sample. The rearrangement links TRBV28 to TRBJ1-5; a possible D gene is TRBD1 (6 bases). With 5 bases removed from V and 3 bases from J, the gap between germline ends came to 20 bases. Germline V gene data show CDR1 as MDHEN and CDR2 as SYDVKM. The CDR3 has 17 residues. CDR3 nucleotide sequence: TGTGCCAGCAGTCCCCCCCACAGGGTTCGGTCCAATCAGCCCCAGCATTTT. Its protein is CASSPPHRVRSNQPQHF.